Presented here are 13 T cell receptor beta chains from one specimen sequenced in a study of low-dose radiotherapy and immunotherapy resistance in tumors. The time point: before trial treatment. Primers used for first-strand cDNA, a TRAV- and TRBV-specific set, covered both alpha and beta chains. With a V-primer adapter and a constant-region primer, TCRs were amplified for about 20 PCR cycles. TCRdb redid the calling of the reads with MiXCR, one entry per CDR3 protein. The repertoire consists of more than 50,000 distinct CDR3 sequences, with about 25% occurring once and the leading ten covering roughly 6%. The sequences come from PBMCs, collected before treatment. Receptors were obtained from a male donor with prostate cancer.

This clonotype was counted only a few times. V is TRBV29-1 and J is TRBJ1-1; TRBD1 agrees at 7 bases. Germline V gives CDR1 SQVTM, CDR2 ANQGSEA. This CDR3 has 13 amino acids. V was clipped by 8 bases and J by 0 bases; unmatched bases: 6. The CDR3 spells CSLTGQMNTEAFF. CDR3 DNA sequence: TGCAGCCTAACGGGACAGATGAACACTGAAGCTTTCTTT. Combining the CDR3 with reference TRBV29-1 and TRBJ1-1 gives the whole variable domain SAVISQKPSRDICQRGTSLTIQCQVDSQVTMMFWYRQQPGQSLTLIATANQGSEATYESGFVIDKFPISRPNLTFSTLTVSNMSPEDSSIYLCSLTGQMNTEAFFGQGTRLTVV.

This clonotype was recorded many times. The gene calls are TRBV15 and TRBJ2-2, with no clear D. The CDR3 runs to 13 residues. The V end was cut by 0 bases, the J end by 8 bases, with 7 bases between. CDR1 and CDR2 from the germline V gene are LNHNV and YYDKDF (reference sequence). In DNA form, the CDR3 reads TGTGCCACCAGCAGAGATTGGGTGGGGGAGCTGTTTTTT. Protein product: CATSRDWVGELFF.

This clonotype has at least ten counts. The chain carries TRBV4-1 and TRBJ2-2, with D possibly TRBD2 on 5 matching bases. CDR1 is MGHRA and CDR2 is YSYEKL in the germline V gene. Trimming cost V 3 bases and J 3 bases, with 11 bases left between them. This CDR3 region has 15 residues. The CDR3 region has the DNA TGCGCCAGCAGCCAGGCCGGGATCGACACCGGGGAGCTGTTTTTT. Residues: CASSQAGIDTGELFF.

In its sample, this clonotype was seen many times. V usage is TRBV20-1 and J usage is TRBJ2-7; D call uncertain. Germline loops: CDR1 DFQATT, CDR2 SNEGSKA (reference sequence). The CDR3 length is 14 residues. V lost 3 bases and J lost 2, with 14 bases in between. CDR3 region: CSASLSIGTYEQYF. Written as DNA, the CDR3 is TGCAGTGCTAGTCTGAGCATTGGGACCTACGAGCAGTACTTC.

The chain employs TRBV12-3 or TRBV12-4 and TRBJ2-1; D gene unclear. Between the trimmed V and J ends, which lost 3 bases and 1 base, there was a span of 13 bases. The CDR3 consists of 16 residues. CDR3 amino acids: CASSFEAGPSYNEQFF. For the CDR3, the DNA is TGTGCCAGCAGTTTTGAGGCAGGCCCGTCCTACAATGAGCAGTTCTTC.

This clonotype was counted many times. The V call is TRBV4-1, the J call TRBJ1-4; tentative D call: TRBD1 (6 bases). This CDR3 comprises 15 residues. Trimming cost V 1 base and J 6 bases, with 12 bases left between them. CDR1 and CDR2 (germline): MGHRA, YSYEKL. The CDR3 bases are TGCGCCAGCAGCCAAGTTGGGACAAACTATGAAAAACTGTTTTTT. Residues: CASSQVGTNYEKLFF.

This clonotype was observed at least ten times. The V gene is TRBV27, the J gene TRBJ2-2; D possibly matches TRBD1 or TRBD2 (5 bases each). This CDR3 has 16 amino acids. V lost 2 bases and J lost 5, with 15 bases in between. From germline, CDR1 is MNHEY and CDR2 SMNVEV (reference sequence). In DNA, the CDR3 is TGTGCCAGCAGTTTAACCACAGGCTCGGGGACCGGGGAGCTGTTTTTT. Protein: CASSLTTGSGTGELFF.

This clonotype was observed many times. The chain combines TRBV19 with TRBJ1-2; 9 bases fit TRBD1. CDR1 and CDR2 from the germline V gene are LNHDA and SQIVND (reference sequence). There are 15 residues in the CDR3. J gave up 0 bases and V 7 bases, and 6 bases lay outside the gene matches. The CDR3 DNA follows: TGTGCCAGTACTCGGACAGGGGAAGCTAACTATGGCTACACCTTC. Translating gives CASTRTGEANYGYTF.

In this sample, this clonotype turned up many times. The rearrangement uses TRBV2 and TRBJ2-1; TRBD2 aligns across 8 bases. The CDR3 totals 14 residues. Losses at the gene ends were 2 bases for V and 10 bases for J; bases not matched to a gene: 7. The V gene's germline CDR1 is SNHLY and CDR2 FYNNEI. As DNA, the CDR3 is TGTGCCAGCAGTGAAACTAGCGGCTCGGGCGAGCAGTTCTTC. This translates into CASSETSGSGEQFF.

Concerning this clonotype itself: Since a far larger clone is one base different, this is likely a read error. This chain links TRBV5-5 with TRBJ2-1, with 9 bases lining up with TRBD1. The CDR3 is made up of 15 amino acids. With V trimmed by 6 bases and J by 13 bases, 17 bases remained unmatched. CDR1 is SGHKS and CDR2 is YYEKEE in the germline V gene (reference sequence). CDR3 sequence (DNA): TGTGCCAGCAACGCCGGGACAGGGCTGCGGGAGACCCAGTTCTTC. It specifies CASNAGTGLRETQFF.

Ten or more counts support this clonotype. J is TRBJ2-1 and V is TRBV28, with 9 bases lining up with TRBD2. CDR3 length: 14 amino acids. The V gene end was trimmed by 6 bases and the J gene end by 4 bases; junction bases not matched to a gene: 4. Germline-derived CDR1 and CDR2 are MDHEN and SYDVKM. CDR3 sequence (DNA): TGTGCCAGCAGCTTAAGCGGGGGGTACAATGAGCAGTTCTTC. It yields the protein CASSLSGGYNEQFF.

This clonotype occurred many times. The chain is built from TRBV7-9 and TRBJ2-3; possible D gene TRBD2, 7 bases. Per the germline V gene, CDR1 is SEHNR and CDR2 is FQNEAQ (reference sequence). The CDR3 sequence is 15 residues long. Trimming stripped 2 bases from V and 5 bases from J, with 14 bases between. The CDR3 is CASSLYRGAEDTQYF. The DNA for the CDR3 is TGTGCCAGCAGCTTATATCGGGGGGCGGAAGATACGCAGTATTTT. The full variable domain, completed using reference TRBV7-9 and TRBJ2-3, is DTGVSQNPRHKITKRGQNVTFRCDPISEHNRLYWYRQTLGQGPEFLTYFQNEAQLEKSRLLSDRFSAERPKGSFSTLEIQRTEQGDSAMYLCASSLYRGAEDTQYFGPGTRLTVL.

This clonotype has at least ten counts. The rearrangement links TRBV3-1 to TRBJ2-2, with 7 bases that match TRBD2. The CDR3 contains 17 residues. The J segment lost 0 bases and the V segment lost 4 bases, leaving 8 bases of the junction unmatched. From germline, CDR1 is LGHDT and CDR2 YNNKEL (reference sequence). Written as DNA, the CDR3 is TGTGCCAGCAGCCGTCGTGCTAGCGGAACGAACACCGGGGAGCTGTTTTTT. Protein: CASSRRASGTNTGELFF.